This TCR beta chain stems from a study of post-analysis software for immune sequencing data. General study results and limits: Included in a set of about 5 TRBV segments more frequent in patients than controls were TRBV5-6, TRBV5-1 and TRBV20-1. Multiple sclerosis patients had significantly lower normalized Chao1 diversity than controls.

Unique molecular identifiers were carried by the TCR beta cDNA libraries. Each CDR3 protein is one row after TCRdb ran MiXCR on the PCR reads. The sample has approximately 570,000 distinct CDR3 sequences; 44% are singletons. The CDR3 has 14 residues. Trimming at V came to 4 bases and at J to 6 bases, leaving 7 bases not matched to a gene. Germline CDR1 reads SGHRS; CDR2 reads YFSETQ. This clonotype was found a few times. Its antigen is unidentified. This clonotype was obtained from a girl aged 10-17 years with multiple sclerosis. Sequencing used blood. The chain joins TRBV5-1 to TRBJ2-7; 10 bases are shared with TRBD1. DNA of the CDR3: TGCGCCAGCAGCAGGGGCGACAGGGGGCTCGAGCAGTACTTC. Its translation is CASSRGDRGLEQYF.